This TCR beta chain was sequenced during a study of T cells in localized non-small cell lung cancer. Study-wide points: Because only a single region of the tumor was sequenced, heterogeneity remains possible. Uninvolved adjacent lung, not tumor, had the highest T cell clonality.

Details on this clone: Antigen: not known.

CDR1 is SEHNR, CDR2 FQNEAQ, per germline (reference sequence). The CDR3 consists of 17 residues. V trimming: 1 base; J trimming: 7 bases; junction bases outside the gene matches: 13. Here immunoSEQ multiplex PCR was the method, and the copy in TCRdb shows in-frame clones only, minus some. Of tens of thousands of clones listed, 85% to 90% were seen once; the top ten hold around 7%. This chain uses TRBV7-9 with TRBJ1-1; 9 bases match TRBD1. The sequencing here drew on peripheral blood, taken before any cancer treatment. This receptor was taken from a woman between 18 and 49 years old with stage III lung adenocarcinoma. In nucleotides, the CDR3 is TGTGCCAGCAGCTTAGGTGACTATACAGGGGGCGCGGGTGAAGCTTTCTTT. It codes for CASSLGDYTGGAGEAFF.